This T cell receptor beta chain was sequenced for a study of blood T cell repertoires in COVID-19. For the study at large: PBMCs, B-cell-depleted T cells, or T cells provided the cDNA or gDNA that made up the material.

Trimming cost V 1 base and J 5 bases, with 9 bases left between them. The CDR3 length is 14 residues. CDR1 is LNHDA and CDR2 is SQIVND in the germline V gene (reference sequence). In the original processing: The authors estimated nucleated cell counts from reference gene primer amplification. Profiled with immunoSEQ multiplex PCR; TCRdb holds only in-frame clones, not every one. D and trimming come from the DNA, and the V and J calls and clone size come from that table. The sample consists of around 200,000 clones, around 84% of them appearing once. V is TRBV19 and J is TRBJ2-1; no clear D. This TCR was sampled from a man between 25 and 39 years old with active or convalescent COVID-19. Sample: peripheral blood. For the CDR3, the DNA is TGTGCCAGTAGTATAGTCCCCACAGACAATGAGCAGTTCTTC. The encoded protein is CASSIVPTDNEQFF.